The 6 T cell receptor beta chains below all came from one sample that was sequenced in a study of T cell repertoires in cytomegalovirus infection. TCRdb fed the reads into MiXCR, producing one record per CDR3 protein. The sample holds approximately 1,000,000 distinct CDR3 sequences, roughly 31% seen once. Their antigen targets remain unknown. The sample here was cultured CD8+ T cells from PBMCs, taken from culture after CMV antigen stimulation. The source of these receptors is a human donor in good health (CMV status not recorded). Some clones in this sample may be carry-over from other donors' samples.

For this clonotype: This could be a read error, since a much larger clone is one nucleotide away. The rearrangement uses TRBV20-1 and TRBJ2-1, with D tentatively TRBD2 (6 bases). Germline loops: CDR1 DFQATT, CDR2 SNEGSKA (reference sequence). Between the trimmed V and J ends, which lost 0 bases and 4 bases, there was a span of 10 bases. CDR3 length equals 14 residues. DNA for the CDR3: TGCAGTGCTAGAGATCCGGGGGAGTACAATGAGCAGTTCTTC. It yields the protein CSARDPGEYNEQFF.

CDR3 amino acids: CATSRRDSEETQYF. CDR3 sequence (DNA): TGTGCCACCAGCCGCCGGGACTCAGAAGAGACCCAGTACTTC. The J gene is TRBJ2-5, the V gene TRBV15; perhaps TRBD2 as D (6 bases). This CDR3 has 14 amino acids. V was trimmed by 5 bases and J by 3 bases, leaving 13 bases between them. Germline V gene data show CDR1 as LNHNV and CDR2 as YYDKDF (reference sequence). Drawing the rest from reference TRBV15 and TRBJ2-5, the complete variable domain is DAMVIQNPRYQVTQFGKPVTLSCSQTLNHNVMYWYQQKSSQAPKLLFHYYDKDFNNEADTPDNFQSRRPNTSFCFLDIRSPGLGDTAMYLCATSRRDSEETQYFGPGTRLLVL.

The chain recombines TRBV2 with TRBJ1-1, with D possibly TRBD1 on 5 matching bases. The CDR3 spans 12 residues. Between the trimmed V and J ends, which lost 10 bases and 3 bases, there was a span of 12 bases. Germline V lookup: CDR1 SNHLY, CDR2 FYNNEI. DNA for the CDR3: TGTGCCATACAGGCCCCCTACACTGAAGCTTTCTTT. This codes for CAIQAPYTEAFF. The whole variable domain, filled in from reference TRBV2 and TRBJ1-1, reads EPEVTQTPSHQVTQMGQEVILRCVPISNHLYFYWYRQILGQKVEFLVSFYNNEISEKSEIFDDQFSVERPDGSNFTLKIRSTKLEDSAMYFCAIQAPYTEAFFGQGTRLTVV.

V and J are TRBV6-2 or TRBV6-3 and TRBJ1-1, with TRBD1 identical over 10 bases. J lost 9 bases, V lost 7 bases, and 8 bases had no gene match. CDR1 and CDR2 from the germline V gene are MNHEY and SVGEGT. This CDR3 contains 13 residues. The CDR3 protein is CASTGQGVLQAFF. CDR3 sequence (DNA): TGTGCCAGCACCGGACAGGGGGTTCTCCAAGCTTTCTTT.

The table lists this clonotype with a few counts. This chain links TRBV7-3 with TRBJ1-2; D is ambiguous. Trimming stripped 5 bases from V and 0 bases from J, with 13 bases between. Germline values: CDR1 SGHTA, CDR2 FQGTGA. This CDR3 spans 15 amino acids. The CDR3 sequence: CASSLRRGTNYGYTF. CDR3 sequence (DNA): TGTGCCAGCAGCCTAAGGCGAGGGACTAACTATGGCTACACCTTC.

The V gene is TRBV6-5, the J gene TRBJ2-1, with a tentative D call TRBD2 (6 bases). Trimming removed 2 bases from V and 5 bases from J, with 10 bases in between. The germline V gene encodes CDR1 MNHEY and CDR2 SVGAGI. This CDR3 spans 14 amino acids. The CDR3 DNA reads TGTGCCAGCAGTTACGGTCTAGCGAACAATGAGCAGTTCTTC. Encoded protein: CASSYGLANNEQFF.